Following are 20 T cell receptor beta chains from one sample sequenced in a study of cytomegalovirus exposure and HLA in healthy donors. The primer mix had 60 Vbeta and 13 Jbeta primers. Generated by immunoSEQ multiplex PCR, the TCRdb table keeps only in-frame clones and is missing some. The data contain 230,000 or so clones, around 90% of them singletons. Sequenced material: PBMCs. Receptors originate from a girl aged 2 to 9 in good health and CMV-seronegative.

The chain employs TRBV5-4 and TRBJ2-3; the D is unclear. Looked up from germline, CDR1 is SGHNT and CDR2 is YYREEE (reference sequence). Trimming pared 3 bases from V and 4 bases from J, leaving 12 bases between. The CDR3 has 14 residues. CDR3 residues: CASSSLGIADTQYF. In DNA form, the CDR3 reads TGTGCCAGCAGCTCTCTAGGTATCGCAGATACGCAGTATTTT.

This sequence joins TRBV29-1 and TRBJ2-5; 7 bases align to TRBD2. The DNA end favors TRBJ2-7, so the J call may be wrong. The CDR3 loop spans 12 amino acids. Germline CDR1 SQVTM, CDR2 ANQGSEA. The CDR3 DNA follows: TGCAGCGCCGTGCGGGGGTCCTACGAGCAGTACTTC. As protein: CSAVRGSYEQYF.

V is TRBV7-3 and J is TRBJ2-6; the D gene is possibly TRBD2 (5 bases). The V end was cut by 4 bases, the J end by 10 bases, with 14 bases between. This CDR3 region has 14 residues. CDR1 is SGHTA and CDR2 is FQGTGA in the germline V gene. In DNA, the CDR3 is TGTGCCAGCAGCTCCCGAGGCGGGCAAAACGTCCTGACTTTC. Protein sequence: CASSSRGGQNVLTF.

The rearrangement links TRBV4-2 to TRBJ2-7; D is perhaps TRBD2 (6 bases). Germline values: CDR1 LGHNA, CDR2 YNFKEQ. V was shortened by 0 bases and J by 4 bases, with 13 bases between the two germline ends. The CDR3 runs to 15 residues. The CDR3 protein is CASSQDPGGGYEQYF. CDR3 DNA: TGTGCCAGCAGCCAAGATCCGGGTGGGGGGTACGAGCAGTACTTC.

The genes are TRBV12-5 and TRBJ2-5; maybe TRBD1 (6 bases). The CDR3 covers 17 residues. V dropped 5 bases and J dropped 5 bases, with 24 bases sitting between them. Germline loops: CDR1 LGHNT, CDR2 FRNRAP. CDR3 residues: CASGSGGRGSPWETQYF. The CDR3 DNA reads as TGTGCTAGTGGTAGCGGAGGTAGGGGGTCACCATGGGAGACCCAGTACTTC.

With regard to this clone: Other nucleotide sequences from this sample produce the same CDR3. This chain joins TRBV6-4 and TRBJ2-2; D gene ambiguous. Per germline, CDR1 MRHNA and CDR2 SNTAGT. This CDR3 region has 13 residues. Trimming stripped 0 bases from V and 4 bases from J, with 3 bases between. The CDR3 is CASSDSSTGELFF. DNA for the CDR3: TGTGCCAGCAGTGACTCGAGCACCGGGGAGCTGTTTTTT.

The chain is built from TRBV5-4 and TRBJ2-7; TRBD2 matches 9 bases. This CDR3 has 15 amino acids. Germline V gene sequence: CDR1 SGHNT, CDR2 YYREEE (reference sequence). V shed 3 bases, J shed 6 bases, and the junction held 10 bases outside the gene matches. This chain's CDR3 is CASSYPGLATAEQYF. DNA of the CDR3: TGTGCCAGCAGCTACCCGGGACTAGCAACGGCCGAGCAGTACTTC.

The chain is built from TRBV9 and TRBJ2-1, with D possibly being TRBD2 (5 bases). The CDR3 contains 12 residues. Trimming took 3 bases from V and 8 from J, leaving 9 bases between them. Germline CDR1 is SGDLS and CDR2 is YYNGEE. CDR3 sequence: CASSDSGYEQFF. In DNA, the CDR3 is TGTGCCAGCAGCGATTCGGGATATGAGCAGTTCTTC.

The gene calls are TRBV7-9 and TRBJ2-5; D may be TRBD2 (5 bases). Trimming left V 8 bases short and J 2 bases short, with 12 bases between. The germline gives CDR1 SEHNR, CDR2 FQNEAQ (reference sequence). This CDR3 contains 13 residues. The CDR3 sequence: CASRRGLQETQYF. The CDR3 DNA follows: TGTGCCAGCCGGCGAGGGTTACAAGAGACCCAGTACTTC.

The chain uses TRBV29-1 and TRBJ2-1; tentative D call: TRBD2 (6 bases). Deletions cut 1 base from V and 7 bases from J, with 23 bases between. CDR1 and CDR2 (germline): SQVTM, ANQGSEA. This CDR3 comprises 17 residues. The DNA of the CDR3 is TGCAGCGTTGAAGGGATGGAGGGAAGAGTGTTTGTGAATGAGCAGTTCTTC. Translated: CSVEGMEGRVFVNEQFF.

The chain joins TRBV11-3 to TRBJ2-1; D unresolved. V lost 0 bases, J lost 7 bases, and 13 bases lay in between. This CDR3 has 15 amino acids. Germline V gene sequence: CDR1 SGHNT, CDR2 YENEEA. CDR3 DNA sequence: TGTGCCAGCAGCTTAGATACCGGTTCACGGAATGAGCAGTTCTTC. Encoded protein: CASSLDTGSRNEQFF.

V is TRBV29-1 and J is TRBJ1-2; TRBD1 agrees at 8 bases. CDR1 and CDR2 (germline): SQVTM, ANQGSEA. This CDR3 comprises 15 residues. The V and J ends lost 1 base and 7 bases, in that order; junction bases with no gene match: 11. CDR3 loop: CSVEGVPGQVFGYTF. The CDR3 nucleotides are TGCAGCGTTGAAGGGGTACCGGGACAGGTCTTTGGCTACACCTTC.

DNA for the CDR3: TGTGCCAGCAGCCTCGGGACTCTGACTCACCACGTATACAATGAGCAGTTCTTC. This gives the protein CASSLGTLTHHVYNEQFF. The rearrangement joins TRBV13 to TRBJ2-1; D perhaps matches TRBD2 (6 bases). Germline V lookup: CDR1 PRHDT, CDR2 FYEKMQ (reference sequence). The V end lost 5 bases, the J end lost 4 bases, and 24 bases lay between the germline ends. The CDR3 totals 18 residues.

The J gene is TRBJ1-5, the V gene TRBV30; D is possibly TRBD1 (5 bases). The CDR3 runs to 14 residues. V lost 0 bases and J lost 8, with 14 bases in between. Germline V gene sequence: CDR1 GTSNPN, CDR2 SVGIG (reference sequence). The CDR3 region has the DNA TGTGCCTGGAGTGTACGAGGAGGGGTGAAGCCCCAGCATTTT. Translation: CAWSVRGGVKPQHF.

The chain links TRBV30 to TRBJ2-7; a weak D match, TRBD1 (6 bases). Germline lookup yields CDR1 GTSNPN and CDR2 SVGIG (reference sequence). V lost 1 base and J lost 2, with 12 bases in between. The CDR3 length is 14 residues. As DNA, the CDR3 is TGTGCCTGGAGTGAAAACAAGGGGGCCTACGAGCAGTACTTC. It encodes CAWSENKGAYEQYF.

The count of this clone is one. The J gene is TRBJ2-3, the V gene TRBV5-4; TRBD2 matches 11 bases. Per the germline V gene, CDR1 is SGHNT and CDR2 is YYREEE (reference sequence). After removal of 3 bases from V and 2 bases from J, the junction contained 8 bases not matched to a gene. The CDR3 runs 17 residues. The CDR3 nucleotides are TGTGCCAGCAGCTACCCGAAGACTAGCGGGGTCACAGATACGCAGTATTTT. Translating gives CASSYPKTSGVTDTQYF.

The chain recombines TRBV25-1 with TRBJ2-3; 7 bases map to TRBD1. J gave up 3 bases and V 2 bases, and 2 bases lay outside the gene matches. Germline CDR1 and CDR2: MGHDK and SYGVNS. This CDR3 is built from 14 residues. CDR3 amino acids: CASSERGQTDTQYF. CDR3 nucleotide sequence: TGTGCCAGCAGTGAAAGGGGGCAAACAGATACGCAGTATTTT.

This chain's CDR3 is CARRTGDSIEQYF. For the CDR3, the DNA is TGTGCCCGACGGACAGGGGACTCGATCGAGCAGTACTTC. The J gene is TRBJ2-5, the V gene TRBV30; TRBD1 agrees at 9 bases. The end of the DNA fits TRBJ2-7 better, so the J call may be wrong. This CDR3 contains 13 residues. CDR1 is GTSNPN and CDR2 is SVGIG in the germline V gene (reference sequence).

The chain recombines TRBV5-1 with TRBJ1-1, with D perhaps TRBD1 (5 bases). This CDR3 is built from 13 residues. Germline V lookup: CDR1 SGHRS, CDR2 YFSETQ. The V end lost 4 bases, the J end lost 9 bases, and 16 bases lay between the germline ends. The CDR3 loop is CASSRGDDSKAFF. CDR3 nucleotides: TGCGCCAGCAGCCGGGGGGACGACTCGAAAGCTTTCTTT. The variable domain in full, completed from reference TRBV5-1 and TRBJ1-1, reads KAGVTQTPRYLIKTRGQQVTLSCSPISGHRSVSWYQQTPGQGLQFLFEYFSETQRNKGNFPGRFSGRQFSNSRSEMNVSTLELGDSALYLCASSRGDDSKAFFGQGTRLTVV.

This clone was seen just once. J is TRBJ1-1 and V is TRBV4-2; D may be TRBD1 (5 bases). V was shortened by 4 bases and J by 4 bases, with 13 bases between the two germline ends. The CDR3 sequence is 14 residues long. Germline V gives CDR1 LGHNA, CDR2 YNFKEQ. CDR3 region: CASSLGDRGTEAFF. Written as DNA, the CDR3 is TGTGCCAGCAGCCTAGGGGATAGGGGCACTGAAGCTTTCTTT.